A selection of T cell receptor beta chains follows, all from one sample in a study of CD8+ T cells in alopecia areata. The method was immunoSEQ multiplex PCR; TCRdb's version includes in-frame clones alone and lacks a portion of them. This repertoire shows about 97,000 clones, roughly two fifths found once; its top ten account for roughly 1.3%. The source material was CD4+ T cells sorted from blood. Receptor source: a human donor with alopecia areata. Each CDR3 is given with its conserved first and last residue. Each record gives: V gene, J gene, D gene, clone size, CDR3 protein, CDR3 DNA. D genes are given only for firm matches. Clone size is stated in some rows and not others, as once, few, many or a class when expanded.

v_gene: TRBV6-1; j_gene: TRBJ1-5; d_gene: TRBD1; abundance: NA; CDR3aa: CASSDTDRRNQPQHF; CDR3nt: TGTGCCAGCAGTGACACGGACAGGCGGAATCAGCCCCAGCATTTT
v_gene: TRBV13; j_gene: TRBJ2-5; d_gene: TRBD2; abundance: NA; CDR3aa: CASSLGLAGGVTQYF; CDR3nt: TGTGCCAGCAGCTTAGGGCTAGCGGGAGGAGTAACCCAGTACTTC
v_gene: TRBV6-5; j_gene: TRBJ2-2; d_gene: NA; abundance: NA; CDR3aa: CASRRLVSGELFF; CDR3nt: TGTGCCAGCAGACGACTAGTTTCTGGGGAGCTGTTTTTT
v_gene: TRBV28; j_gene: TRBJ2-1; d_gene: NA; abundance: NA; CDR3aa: CASSTVREQFF; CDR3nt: TGTGCCAGCAGTACAGTTCGGGAGCAGTTCTTC
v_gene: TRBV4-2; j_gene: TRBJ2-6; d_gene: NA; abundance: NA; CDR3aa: CASSQGYLDSGANVLTF; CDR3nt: TGTGCCAGCAGCCAAGGGTACCTGGACTCTGGGGCCAACGTCCTGACTTTC
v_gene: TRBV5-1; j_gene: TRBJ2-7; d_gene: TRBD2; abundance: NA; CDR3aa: CASSLGAGVTGEQYF; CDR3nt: TGCGCCAGCAGCTTGGGAGCGGGAGTGACTGGAGAGCAGTACTTC
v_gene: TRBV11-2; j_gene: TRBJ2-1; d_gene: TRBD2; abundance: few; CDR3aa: CASSAGLAGRNEQFF; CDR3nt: TGTGCCAGCAGCGCCGGACTAGCGGGAAGGAATGAGCAGTTCTTC
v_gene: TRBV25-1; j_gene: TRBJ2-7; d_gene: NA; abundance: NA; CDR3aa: CASSTGFHEQYF; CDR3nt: TGTGCCAGCAGTACAGGGTTCCACGAGCAGTACTTC
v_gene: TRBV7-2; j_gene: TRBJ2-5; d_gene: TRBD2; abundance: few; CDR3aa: CASSLTLAGGRETQYF; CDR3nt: TGTGCCAGCAGCCTCACATTAGCGGGGGGCCGAGAGACCCAGTACTTC
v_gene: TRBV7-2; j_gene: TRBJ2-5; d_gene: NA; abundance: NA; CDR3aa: CASSLGGGAKETQYF; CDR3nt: TGTGCCAGCAGCTTAGGAGGGGGAGCGAAAGAGACCCAGTACTTC
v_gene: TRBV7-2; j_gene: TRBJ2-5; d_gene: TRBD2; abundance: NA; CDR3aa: CASSSGLAGVIEETQYF; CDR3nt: TGTGCCAGCAGCTCCGGACTAGCGGGAGTGATAGAAGAGACCCAGTACTTC
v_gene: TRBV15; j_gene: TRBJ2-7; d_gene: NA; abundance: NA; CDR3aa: CATSARGLDGSLSYEQYF; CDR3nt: TGTGCCACCAGCGCGAGAGGGTTGGACGGGAGCCTCTCCTACGAGCAGTACTTC
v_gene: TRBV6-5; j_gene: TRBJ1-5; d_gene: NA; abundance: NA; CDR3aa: CASRQGQEQPQHF; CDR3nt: TGTGCCAGCAGACAGGGTCAAGAACAGCCCCAGCATTTT
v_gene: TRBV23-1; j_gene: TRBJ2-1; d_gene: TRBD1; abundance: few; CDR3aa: CASSETGTGGYNEQFF; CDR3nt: TGCGCCAGCAGCGAGACCGGGACAGGGGGCTACAATGAGCAGTTCTTC
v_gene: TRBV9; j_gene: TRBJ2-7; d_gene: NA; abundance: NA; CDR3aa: CASSHNLQFAEQYF; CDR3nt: TGTGCCAGCAGTCATAATCTACAGTTTGCGGAGCAGTACTTC
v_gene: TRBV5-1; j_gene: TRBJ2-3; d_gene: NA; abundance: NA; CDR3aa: CASSLLDYTDTQYF; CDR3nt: TGCGCCAGCAGCTTGTTGGACTACACAGATACGCAGTATTTT
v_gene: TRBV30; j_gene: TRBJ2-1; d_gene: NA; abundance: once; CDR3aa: CAWSASGYNEQFF; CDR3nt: TGTGCCTGGAGCGCGAGCGGCTACAATGAGCAGTTCTTC
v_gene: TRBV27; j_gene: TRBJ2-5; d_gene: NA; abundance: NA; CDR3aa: CASSLRQAYPQETQYF; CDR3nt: TGTGCCAGCAGTTTACGGCAGGCCTACCCCCAAGAGACCCAGTACTTC
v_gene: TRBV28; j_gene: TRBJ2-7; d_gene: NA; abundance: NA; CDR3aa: CASSFDPLSYEQYF; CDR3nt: TGTGCCAGCAGTTTTGACCCACTCTCCTACGAGCAGTACTTC
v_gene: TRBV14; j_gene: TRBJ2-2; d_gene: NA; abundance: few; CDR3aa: CASSLWTGELFF; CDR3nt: TGTGCCAGCAGCCTATGGACCGGGGAGCTGTTTTTT
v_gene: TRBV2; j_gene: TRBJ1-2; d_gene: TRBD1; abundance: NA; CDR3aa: CASSTLRDREGYTF; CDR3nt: TGTGCCAGCAGTACCCTGAGGGACAGGGAGGGCTACACCTTC
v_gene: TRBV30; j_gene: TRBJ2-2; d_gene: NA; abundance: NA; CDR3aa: CAWSVFANTGELFF; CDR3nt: TGTGCCTGGAGTGTTTTCGCGAACACCGGGGAGCTGTTTTTT
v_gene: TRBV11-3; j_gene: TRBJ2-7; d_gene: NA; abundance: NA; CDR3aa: CASSFTGHEQYF; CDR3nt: TGTGCCAGCAGCTTTACGGGGCACGAGCAGTACTTC
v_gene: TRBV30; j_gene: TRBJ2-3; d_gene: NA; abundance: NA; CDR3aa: CAWSVGGHTQYF; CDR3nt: TGTGCCTGGAGTGTCGGGGGACATACGCAGTATTTT
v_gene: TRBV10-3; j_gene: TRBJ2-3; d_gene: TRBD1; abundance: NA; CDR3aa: CAISDQGADTQYF; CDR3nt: TGTGCCATCAGTGACCAGGGGGCAGATACGCAGTATTTT
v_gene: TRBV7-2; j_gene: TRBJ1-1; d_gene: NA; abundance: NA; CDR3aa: CASSLVNTEAFF; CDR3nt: TGTGCCAGCAGCTTGGTAAACACTGAAGCTTTCTTT